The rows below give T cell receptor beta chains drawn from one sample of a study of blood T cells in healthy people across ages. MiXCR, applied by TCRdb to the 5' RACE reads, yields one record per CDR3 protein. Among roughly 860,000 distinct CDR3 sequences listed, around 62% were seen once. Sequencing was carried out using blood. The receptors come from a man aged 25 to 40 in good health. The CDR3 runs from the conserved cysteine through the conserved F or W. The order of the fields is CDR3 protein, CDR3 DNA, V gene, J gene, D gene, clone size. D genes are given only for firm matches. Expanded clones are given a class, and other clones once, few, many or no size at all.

CDR3: CSATTGGKHSQYF; DNA: TGCAGTGCAACGACAGGGGGCAAACATTCGCAGTATTTT; V: TRBV20-1; J: TRBJ2-3; D: TRBD1; size: .
CDR3: CASSLSPRVVDEQFF; DNA: TGTGCCAGCAGCTTGTCCCCAAGGGTGGTCGATGAGCAGTTCTTC; V: TRBV5-6; J: TRBJ2-1; D: .; size: .
CDR3: CASGHDSLGFYEQFF; DNA: TGTGCCAGCGGCCACGATTCTTTGGGTTTCTATGAGCAGTTCTTC; V: TRBV7-9; J: TRBJ2-1; D: .; size: .
CDR3: CASSPTGQGNYEQYF; DNA: TGTGCCAGCAGCCCCACCGGACAGGGAAACTACGAGCAGTACTTC; V: TRBV3-1; J: TRBJ2-7; D: TRBD1; size: .
CDR3: CANSLHTEAFF; DNA: TGTGCCAACAGCCTCCACACTGAAGCTTTCTTT; V: TRBV6-2/TRBV6-3; J: TRBJ1-1; D: .; size: .
CDR3: CAWSWYTLSSYEQYF; DNA: TGTGCCTGGAGTTGGTACACCCTGAGCTCCTACGAGCAGTACTTC; V: TRBV30; J: TRBJ2-7; D: .; size: .
CDR3: CASSLEATGAYGYTF; DNA: TGTGCCAGCAGCTTAGAGGCGACAGGGGCCTATGGCTACACCTTC; V: TRBV7-9; J: TRBJ1-2; D: TRBD1; size: .
CDR3: CASSYGRGSVQPQHF; DNA: TGTGCCAGCAGTTATGGCAGGGGGTCGGTTCAGCCCCAGCATTTT; V: TRBV6-5; J: TRBJ1-5; D: TRBD1; size: .
CDR3: CSAISGYEQYF; DNA: TGCAGTGCTATAAGTGGATACGAGCAGTACTTC; V: TRBV20-1; J: TRBJ2-7; D: .; size: few
CDR3: CASSHRTSGTDTQYF; DNA: TGTGCCAGCAGTCACCGGACTAGCGGCACAGATACGCAGTATTTT; V: TRBV12-3/TRBV12-4; J: TRBJ2-3; D: TRBD2; size: .
CDR3: CASRYDRAFGEQYF; DNA: TGTGCCAGCAGATACGACAGGGCTTTCGGCGAGCAGTACTTC; V: TRBV28; J: TRBJ2-7; D: TRBD1; size: .
CDR3: CASSLGGGQGVYGYTF; DNA: TGTGCCAGCAGCTTAGGCGGGGGACAGGGGGTCTATGGCTACACCTTC; V: TRBV13; J: TRBJ1-2; D: TRBD1; size: .
CDR3: CASSAFGQGATEAFF; DNA: TGTGCCAGCAGCGCTTTCGGACAGGGGGCCACTGAAGCTTTCTTT; V: TRBV9; J: TRBJ1-1; D: TRBD1; size: .
CDR3: CASSQVLRGLPRDTQYF; DNA: TGTGCCAGCAGCCAAGTCTTGCGGGGGTTACCCAGGGATACGCAGTATTTT; V: TRBV4-2; J: TRBJ2-3; D: TRBD2; size: .
CDR3: CASSVLVGREQYF; DNA: TGTGCCAGCAGTGTTCTAGTGGGCCGCGAGCAGTACTTC; V: TRBV12-3/TRBV12-4; J: TRBJ2-7; D: .; size: .
CDR3: CAGSQDRVSYEQYF; DNA: TGTGCCGGCAGTCAGGACAGGGTCAGCTACGAGCAGTACTTC; V: TRBV6-1; J: TRBJ2-7; D: TRBD1; size: .
CDR3: CASSTQGSQYNEQFF; DNA: TGTGCCAGCAGCACCCAGGGTTCCCAATACAATGAGCAGTTCTTC; V: TRBV7-9; J: TRBJ2-1; D: .; size: few
CDR3: CASSPGFSEAFF; DNA: TGTGCCAGCAGCCCCGGGTTCTCAGAAGCTTTCTTT; V: TRBV12-3/TRBV12-4; J: TRBJ1-1; D: .; size: .
CDR3: CASANRPDYEQYF; DNA: TGTGCCAGCGCGAACCGGCCGGACTACGAGCAGTACTTC; V: TRBV19; J: TRBJ2-7; D: .; size: .
CDR3: CSVASVYEQYF; DNA: TGCAGTGTTGCTAGCGTGTACGAGCAGTACTTC; V: TRBV20-1; J: TRBJ2-7; D: .; size: .
CDR3: CASSYRRTGFNEQFF; DNA: TGTGCCAGCAGTTACCGCCGGACAGGGTTCAATGAGCAGTTCTTC; V: TRBV6-5; J: TRBJ2-1; D: TRBD1; size: .
CDR3: CASSLTVSYEQYF; DNA: TGTGCCAGCAGTTTGACAGTGTCCTACGAGCAGTACTTC; V: TRBV12-3/TRBV12-4; J: TRBJ2-7; D: .; size: many
CDR3: CSAKRGSPLHF; DNA: TGCAGTGCTAAAAGGGGTTCACCCCTCCACTTT; V: TRBV20-1; J: TRBJ1-6; D: .; size: .
CDR3: CASSQDRLGSGGSYNEQFF; DNA: TGCGCCAGCAGCCAAGATCGCTTGGGAAGCGGGGGCTCCTACAATGAGCAGTTCTTC; V: TRBV4-3; J: TRBJ2-1; D: TRBD2; size: .
CDR3: CASRTLGGGREQYF; DNA: TGTGCCAGCAGAACCCTCGGAGGGGGCAGAGAGCAGTACTTC; V: TRBV2; J: TRBJ2-7; D: .; size: .
CDR3: CSARSSGAPYEQFF; DNA: TGCAGTGCCAGGAGTAGCGGGGCCCCCTACGAGCAGTTCTTC; V: TRBV20-1; J: TRBJ2-1; D: TRBD2; size: .
CDR3: CASSSVGGPNYGYTF; DNA: TGTGCCAGCAGTTCCGTCGGGGGACCTAACTATGGCTACACCTTC; V: TRBV6-5; J: TRBJ1-2; D: .; size: .
CDR3: CASSYSPGDGYTF; DNA: TGTGCCAGCAGTTACTCGCCAGGGGATGGCTACACCTTC; V: TRBV6-5; J: TRBJ1-2; D: .; size: .
CDR3: CASSHLGQGAREQYF; DNA: TGTGCCAGCAGTCACCTGGGACAGGGGGCAAGGGAGCAGTACTTC; V: TRBV28; J: TRBJ2-7; D: TRBD1; size: .
CDR3: CSALRGYGQFF; DNA: TGCAGCGCCCTGCGGGGCTACGGGCAGTTCTTC; V: TRBV29-1; J: TRBJ2-1; D: .; size: few
CDR3: CASSPGDTSSYEQYF; DNA: TGCGCCAGCAGCCCTGGGGACACGAGCTCCTACGAGCAGTACTTC; V: TRBV5-1; J: TRBJ2-7; D: .; size: few
CDR3: CASSLGLAGAQGEQFF; DNA: TGCGCCAGCAGCCTGGGACTAGCGGGGGCTCAGGGTGAGCAGTTCTTC; V: TRBV4-3; J: TRBJ2-1; D: TRBD2; size: few
CDR3: CATSRDRQGVAQYF; DNA: TGTGCCACCAGCAGAGATCGACAGGGGGTTGCGCAGTATTTT; V: TRBV15; J: TRBJ2-3; D: TRBD1; size: .
CDR3: CASTLANLGEQYF; DNA: TGTGCCAGCACTCTAGCCAACCTCGGCGAGCAGTACTTC; V: TRBV6-2/TRBV6-3; J: TRBJ2-7; D: .; size: few
CDR3: CASSSETGTSTDTQYF; DNA: TGTGCCAGCAGCTCCGAAACTGGCACGAGCACAGATACGCAGTATTTT; V: TRBV7-3; J: TRBJ2-3; D: .; size: .
CDR3: CSARPGGTDTQYF; DNA: TGCAGTGCTCGACCCGGGGGCACAGATACGCAGTATTTT; V: TRBV20-1; J: TRBJ2-3; D: .; size: few
CDR3: CSAGPGTASYEQYF; DNA: TGCAGTGCTGGACCCGGGACGGCCTCCTACGAGCAGTACTTC; V: TRBV20-1; J: TRBJ2-7; D: .; size: .
CDR3: CATMPTAGRSEQFF; DNA: TGTGCCACCATGCCCACGGCAGGGCGCTCTGAGCAGTTCTTC; V: TRBV7-2; J: TRBJ2-1; D: .; size: many
CDR3: CSAYPGTDYNEQFF; DNA: TGCAGCGCCTACCCCGGGACAGATTACAATGAGCAGTTCTTC; V: TRBV29-1; J: TRBJ2-1; D: TRBD1; size: .
CDR3: CASSGEDATRRGYTF; DNA: TGCGCCAGCAGCGGGGAGGATGCCACTCGACGGGGCTACACCTTC; V: TRBV4-1; J: TRBJ1-2; D: .; size: .
CDR3: CASSEGTSGGNEQFF; DNA: TGTGCCAGCAGCGAGGGGACTAGCGGGGGCAATGAGCAGTTCTTC; V: TRBV7-9; J: TRBJ2-1; D: TRBD2; size: few
CDR3: CASSEARGVMMTNYGYTF; DNA: TGTGCCAGCAGTGAAGCTAGGGGTGTGATGATGACTAACTATGGCTACACCTTC; V: TRBV2; J: TRBJ1-2; D: .; size: .
CDR3: CASSQEIARPQHF; DNA: TGTGCCAGCAGCCAAGAGATTGCAAGGCCCCAGCATTTT; V: TRBV4-2; J: TRBJ1-5; D: .; size: .
CDR3: CASSLFQITQYF; DNA: TGTGCCAGCAGTTTATTTCAAATTACGCAGTATTTT; V: TRBV12-3/TRBV12-4; J: TRBJ2-3; D: .; size: .